This TCR beta chain was sequenced during a study of beta chain features in type 1 diabetes. The authors reverse transcribed all of the isolated RNA, so sequencing captured expressed TCRB transcripts. Sequenced by immunoSEQ multiplex PCR; TCRdb stores in-frame clones only, minus some. The sample records 95,000 to 150,000 clones, 15% to 20% being singletons. Notes on the study in general: Moderate yet significant TCRB CDR3 shortening was seen in Type 1 diabetes patients in all four CD4+ subsets.

CDR3 size: 14 residues. Losses at the gene ends were 5 bases for V and 6 bases for J; bases not matched to a gene: 7. The germline V gene has CDR1 SEHNR and CDR2 FQNEAQ (reference sequence). A word on this clone: Its antigen is currently unknown.

This sequence was found in a man aged 25-45 years with type 1 diabetes. The chain combines TRBV7-9 with TRBJ2-1, with 7 bases fitting TRBD1. Input material: central memory CD4+ T cells from blood. This CDR3 is CASSLGQTINEQFF. Written as DNA, the CDR3 is TGTGCCAGCAGCCTGGGACAGACCATCAATGAGCAGTTCTTC.